This T cell receptor (beta chain) appears in the sequencing data of a study of T cell responses to AZD1222 COVID-19 vaccine. Whole-study findings and limits: Donors skewed white British and female; clonal diversity was possibly underestimated. Repertoire sampling happened only post peak T cell response. At baseline, just 5 or 6 AZD1222 recipients tested seropositive.

The CDR3 covers 15 residues. Germline V gives CDR1 LGHNT, CDR2 FRNRAP. Trimming took off 2 bases at V and 0 bases at J, with 10 bases between the two ends. Data came from immunoSEQ multiplex PCR; TCRdb stores just in-frame clones and leaves some out. The profile shows around 170,000 clones, approximately 91% of them singletons. On this clone: No antigen is known for it.

The chain couples TRBV12-5 to TRBJ1-1; perhaps TRBD1 as D (5 bases). The sequenced sample was peripheral blood, obtained on day 0 of AZD1222 vaccination. The sequence was obtained from an adult in good health. The CDR3 DNA follows: TGTGCTAGTGGTTTGTTTCAGGGCCTGAACACTGAAGCTTTCTTT. Translation: CASGLFQGLNTEAFF.